This TCR beta chain was observed in a study of blood T cell repertoires in COVID-19. Study summary: Some COVID-19 samples were acute and others convalescent; all came from the United States, Italy and Spain.

The V gene's germline CDR1 is LGHNA and CDR2 YSLEER. The CDR3 loop spans 17 amino acids. Trimming at V came to 0 bases and at J to 4 bases, leaving 10 bases not matched to a gene. Generated by immunoSEQ multiplex PCR, the TCRdb table keeps only in-frame clones and is missing some. The sample includes approximately 330,000 clones, roughly 89% of them seen just once. The chain carries TRBV4-3 and TRBJ1-2, with 8 bases that match TRBD1. The sample comprised peripheral blood. The receptor was derived from a man aged 25-45 years with COVID-19, enrolled during active disease. CDR3 region: CASSQDPPGGILYGYTF. DNA of the CDR3: TGCGCCAGCAGCCAAGATCCGCCAGGGGGCATTCTCTATGGCTACACCTTC.